The clone carrying this TCR beta chain was seen only a few times. While unrecorded immune exposures were likely, the donors were nominally healthy when sampled. These data belong to a study of cytomegalovirus exposure and HLA in healthy donors. Study background: Previous work identified 90 million to 130 million unique TCR beta sequences from around 200 million T cells.

Between the trimmed V and J ends, which lost 4 bases and 1 base, there was a span of 7 bases. The length of the CDR3 is 12 residues. The germline V gene has CDR1 GTSNPN and CDR2 SVGIG (reference sequence). Vbeta (60) and Jbeta (13) primers were used in the PCR. TCRdb keeps only in-frame clones here, not all; method: immunoSEQ multiplex PCR. The table has 150,000 to 200,000 clones, approximately 83% seen once; the top ten hold approximately 1.5%. Sequencing was done on a sample of PBMCs. The sequence was collected from a woman aged 18-35 years in good health and CMV-seronegative. This sequence joins TRBV30 and TRBJ1-1; no clear D. This chain's CDR3 is CAWTRENTEAFF. DNA for the CDR3: TGTGCCTGGACGAGGGAGAACACTGAAGCTTTCTTT.